What follows is one TCR beta chain and its context. One entry per CDR3 protein, called by TCRdb with MiXCR from the 5' RACE reads. The data contain 38,000 or so distinct CDR3 sequences, roughly 4.3% of them seen just once; the ten biggest clones take up approximately 8.5%. This specimen belongs to a study of T cells of healthy individuals. Germline CDR1 reads MNHEY; CDR2 reads SMNVEV (reference sequence). Losses at the gene ends were 7 bases for V and 4 bases for J; bases not matched to a gene: 1. CDR3 length equals 13 residues. This TCR was sampled from a human donor in good health. This chain links TRBV27 with TRBJ1-4; 9 nucleotides align to TRBD1. The CDR3 nucleotides are TGTGCCAGCATGGACAGGGGTAATGAAAAACTGTTTTTT. Its protein product is CASMDRGNEKLFF.